This T cell receptor (beta chain) was sequenced during a study of T cell responses to AZD1222 COVID-19 vaccine. The CDR3 is 11 residues long. The germline CDR1 and CDR2 sequences are MNHEY and SVGAGI. V shed 2 bases and J 14 bases; nucleotides not matched to a gene: 0. As to this clone: Its antigen is unidentified.

Profiled with immunoSEQ multiplex PCR; TCRdb holds only in-frame clones, not every one. Of 35,000 or so clones listed, roughly nine tenths are singletons. Study results and limitations: There were vaccine-associated CD4 TCRs across spike, dominant at 160-218 and 743-854. Donors skewed white British and female; clonal diversity was possibly underestimated. Spike-specific TCR repertoires showed rising breadth and depth after two AZD1222 doses. Reportedly, nearly half of unique spike TCRs recognized epitopes outside B.1.351/B.1.1.7 mutations.

The chain couples TRBV6-5 to TRBJ2-1, with 10 bases fitting TRBD2. This clonotype originated in an adult in good health. The source was peripheral blood, collected on day 0 of AZD1222 vaccination. CDR3 loop: CASSYSGREFF. CDR3 coding DNA: TGTGCCAGCAGTTACAGCGGGAGGGAGTTCTTC.